This TCR beta chain originates from a study of cytomegalovirus exposure and HLA in healthy donors (dated by TCRdb to about 2017). At the level of the whole study: An earlier analysis of some 500 of the donors reported about 250 Gb of sequence data and some 120 million unique TCR beta sequences from roughly 200 million T cells. Approximately 300 gigabases of sequencing data and around 80 million unique TCR sequences made up an early release that covered over 550 HLA-typed donors. Rather than using new phenotypic data, the later analysis identified candidate immune exposures from TCR beta sequences and from how often those sequences occurred across donors. The aim of the study was to test whether cataloging public T cell receptors could identify signatures of past pathogen exposure. Donor age, sex, ethnicity and CMV serostatus were collected together with the repertoire data. Across 300 to 500 genotyped donors of the cohort, an average of approximately 240,000 unique TCR beta nucleotide sequences per donor were sequenced, and roughly 20% of those sequences were non-productive. In a later analysis, previously published TCR beta repertoires from some 640 donors were re-analyzed and high-resolution HLA genotyping was added so that TCR occurrence patterns could be studied. HLA typing included class I and class II loci at four-digit resolution. The T cell repertoires of under 750 subjects were profiled by immunosequencing and related to cytomegalovirus serostatus. In an earlier analysis of about 590 of the donors, high-throughput TCR beta sequencing was used to judge whether each TCR beta V gene segment behaved as functional or pseudogenic. Of the roughly 430 genotyped donors, approximately 83% fell in the genetic ancestry cluster associated with self-reported Caucasian donors. A later genetic analysis took genome-wide SNP genotypes for about 55% of the 666 donors and used that subset as a discovery cohort. About 5 DR-DQ haplotypes were handled as single units for association and clustering, since linkage in the cohort was strong. Typing coverage differed by locus: A, B, C, DRB1 and DQB1 were typed in roughly 620-630 donors, DQA1 in approximately 520, DPA1 in 606, and DPB1 in 450 to 490. Every repertoire in the discovery cohort had been generated on one and the same sequencing platform. The study combined high-throughput TCR immunosequencing, statistical association of individual TCRs with disease status, and machine learning to predict cytomegalovirus infection status. Besides the first cohort of 500 to 700 subjects, a separate validation cohort made up of 120 different subjects was used. General study outcomes and caveats: Strong co-occurrence of HLA alleles, especially DR and DQ, made assigning TCR associations to individual alleles difficult. The earlier analysis of about 600 of the donors excluded some 15 rarely observed V segments, including chromosome 9 orphons, because counts were too low. A further reported finding was that TCR beta sequences accurately predicted the HLA-A and HLA-B alleles for most subjects in the first cohort. The presence/absence analyses assumed that sequencing depth was roughly uniform across donors, and that assumption may not be true. At a false discovery rate of 0.05, a later analysis linked some 18,000 TCR beta sequences to specific HLA alleles. According to a later analysis, TCR association rates differed among HLA loci, with DRB1 alleles showing the most associated TCRs and HLA-C alleles showing the fewest. In this cohort, only TCR beta chains were sequenced, and detectable features were limited by the absence of alpha or paired-chain data. In an earlier analysis of approximately 590 of the donors, most TCR beta V segments were observed in productive rearrangements about 90% or about 30% of the time, broadly matching IMGT annotations. According to the authors, the approach could potentially be generalized to other disease states and immunological phenotypes. A later genetic analysis reported fewer N-insertions in productive TCRs among donors in an Asian-associated ancestry cluster than the approximately 700-donor mean. In a later analysis, most CMV-associated TCR beta chains were found to appear HLA-restricted, with HLA associations seemingly driven largely by CMV exposure. In a later analysis, HLA-associated TCR beta chains were found to be more clonally expanded and to have lower generation probabilities than equally common non-associated chains. Correlated functional status among segregating V segments might reflect linkage disequilibrium, but an unknown experimental factor could not be ruled out. The classifier was reported to diagnose cytomegalovirus status with high specificity and sensitivity in both the original and validation cohorts. Some IMGT-functional V segments, including TRBV6-2 and TRBV6-3, could not be distinguished by the 87-base-pair reads and were therefore excluded. CMV serostatus was the only immune exposure information available for the cohort. A few of the identified cytomegalovirus-associated TCR beta chains were confirmed in vitro to be specific for cytomegalovirus antigens. An association between a missense DCLRE1C variant and V-gene and J-gene trimming of TCR beta chains was found in a later genetic analysis and replicated in an independent cohort. Several of the top co-occurrence clusters appeared to be linked to parvovirus B19, influenza, CMV and Epstein-Barr virus, according to a later analysis. In the study, approximately 160 TCR beta chains were listed as associated with cytomegalovirus. HLA typing was unavailable for some donors at each locus, so association tests used only the typed subset. Across donors, most TCR sequences were observed very rarely, whereas some public TCRs were present in many individuals. A cluster of highly shared sequence variants was judged likely to be a technical artifact of the sequencing pipeline.

The CDR3, cysteine through phenylalanine, is 16 amino acids long. Solely the CDR3 DNA is kept, with 48 bases framed from the first base. V sheds 6 bases and J sheds 4 bases, leaving 16 bases between their ends. Taken from the germline V gene (reference sequence), the CDR1 and CDR2 loops are MNHEY and SMNVEV. To note about this clone: It has no known antigen specificity. Nothing much larger sits one base from this clone, and base qualities are not available.

The protocol used for the library was the immunoSEQ multiplex PCR assay. For the multiplex PCR, a mixture combining 60 forward primers for TCR Vbeta segments and 13 reverse primers for TCR Jbeta segments was used. A multiplex PCR assay on genomic DNA amplified the CDR3 region of rearranged TCR beta genes. Amplified TCR beta libraries were sequenced as 87-base-pair reads on the Illumina HiSeq System. Concerning the study's data processing: A later analysis counted 65 million to 90 million unique TCR beta chains across the 666 repertoires, and 9 million to 14 million of these chains were shared by at least two donors. A nearest-neighbor algorithm error-corrected the raw reads and collapsed the reads into unique sequences, merging closely related sequences to remove PCR and sequencing errors. To assign V, D and J gene segments, CDR3 sequences were aligned to IMGT reference sequences. For a sequence to be retained, at least a six-nucleotide match to both a V gene segment and a J gene segment was required. Rearrangements were called productive when the CDR3 lacked stop codons and stayed in frame with V and J; all others were non-productive. Following IMGT convention, CDR3 was defined as the stretch from the second conserved V-encoded cysteine up to the conserved J-encoded phenylalanine. In an earlier analysis of 550 to 650 of the donors, sequences lacking an unambiguous match to a single V gene segment were excluded. In an earlier analysis of several hundred of the donors, a V segment was called functional when productive rearrangements were above 56.7%, and segregating when the standard deviation between donors exceeded 5%. A statistical classification framework was developed to diagnose cytomegalovirus status using the catalog of TCR beta chain sequences. V and J gene assignment, in a later analysis, came from comparing TCR nucleotide sequences with IMGT/GENE-DB human TR gene sequences. In a later analysis, CDR3 sequences and most-parsimonious VDJ recombination scenarios were assigned using the TCRdist pipeline. In a later analysis, every TCR beta chain was defined by the combination of its CDR3 amino acid sequence and its V-gene family, and reads without a unique V-gene family were dropped. A later analysis removed several hundred highly shared, low-generation-probability nucleotide sequences to deal with suspected cross-contamination and a sequencing artifact. For each public chain, a later analysis derived a clonal expansion index from normalized ranks of inferred template counts within each repertoire. In a later analysis, generation probabilities were computed with a VDJ recombination model fitted to out-of-frame rearrangements, and the resulting probabilities were checked against IGoR. In a later analysis, TCR-TCR, TCR-HLA and TCR-CMV co-occurrence was scored with hypergeometric tests, and a repertoire-size bias correction was applied to TCR pairs. To estimate false discovery rates, a later analysis permuted the HLA or CMV assignments 20 times. In a later analysis, co-occurring TCRs were grouped using DBSCAN, and TCRdist sequence similarity was added for clustering within HLA-allele-positive subsets. For co-occurrence clustering, repertoires with fewer than 30,000 or more than 120,000 public chains were excluded, along with five repertoires with anomalous nucleotide sharing. This is the immuneACCESS table as TCRdb keeps it, with only in-frame sequences that have V and J called. A part of the clones is gone; compared with another copy, unresolved V genes explain less than half, and the rest is unexplained. V and J calls and clone size are copied from that table; D and trimming were computed from the DNA. For this sample there are some 210,000 clones; roughly 73% appear just once. 2.1% of the sample belongs to the ten largest clones.

In total, about 650 healthy bone marrow donors made up the cohort. At the time of sampling, every cohort member was nominally healthy, though immune exposures that went unrecorded were likely present. The donor tested CMV seropositive, placing the donor among the 250 to 300 seropositive members of the cohort. Every donor gave a peripheral blood sample, and the peripheral blood mononuclear cells from that sample were used for TCR beta sequencing. The Qiagen DNeasy Blood Extraction Kit was used to extract genomic DNA from the blood cell samples. The sample was PBMCs. The chain is assembled from TRBV27 and TRBJ2-6; the best D guess is TRBD1, with 8 bases matching. The source is a woman aged 25-40 years in good health and CMV-seropositive. The DNA sequence follows: TGTGCCAGCAGACAGGGGGAGGGTTTAGGGGCCAACGTCCTGACTTTC. Its protein is CASRQGEGLGANVLTF.